This T cell receptor (beta chain) was obtained from a study of early T cells in non-severe SARS-CoV-2 infection. The wider study: The study sequenced bulk RNA from unsorted whole blood, with chains unpaired.

Individual cDNA molecules received unique molecular identifiers. MiXCR, run by TCRdb on the 5' RACE reads, gives a single entry per CDR3 protein. The table includes 80,000 to 100,000 distinct CDR3 sequences, 12% to 15% detected once. The CDR3 loop spans 14 amino acids. Germline V gives CDR1 SGHTA, CDR2 FQGNSA. Trimming cost V 0 bases and J 8 bases, with 13 bases left between them. The rearrangement uses TRBV7-2 and TRBJ1-1; D unclear. The receptor's source is an adult who was a healthcare worker with PCR-confirmed SARS-CoV-2 infection or an uninfected control (not recorded which). The sample taken for sequencing was whole blood. This CDR3 is CASSLAQAVFEAFF. CDR3 in DNA: TGTGCCAGCAGCTTAGCGCAGGCAGTATTCGAAGCTTTCTTT.